Listed below are T cell receptor beta chains from one sample, sequenced in a study of T cell changes during pregnancy in multiple sclerosis. Generated by immunoSEQ multiplex PCR, the TCRdb table keeps only in-frame clones and is missing some. The data contain about 75,000 clones, about 89% of them seen just once; the ten biggest clones take up about 0.4%. The specimen comprised CD4+ T cells from peripheral blood mononuclear cells, sampled before pregnancy. The receptor set was obtained from a female donor with multiple sclerosis, enrolled in a pregnancy study. The CDR3 runs from the conserved cysteine through the conserved F or W. Each record gives: J gene, clone size, V gene, D gene, CDR3 protein, CDR3 DNA. D genes are given only for firm matches. Only part of the rows carry a size: once, few, many, or a class if the clone is expanded.

TRBJ2-1,NA,TRBV7-8,TRBD1,CASSLAGQGANEQFF,TGTGCCAGCAGCTTAGCGGGACAGGGGGCAAATGAGCAGTTCTTC
TRBJ2-3,NA,TRBV29-1,TRBD2,CSVVRGSSIDTQYF,TGCAGCGTTGTACGCGGGAGTTCTATAGATACGCAGTATTTT
TRBJ2-2,NA,TRBV5-1,TRBD2,CASSFREGNTGELFF,TGCGCCAGCAGCTTCAGGGAGGGGAACACCGGGGAGCTGTTTTTT
TRBJ2-1,few,TRBV2,NA,CASSEGLSYNEQFF,TGTGCCAGCAGTGAAGGGTTGAGCTACAATGAGCAGTTCTTC
TRBJ2-7,NA,TRBV2,NA,CASSEDISYEQYF,TGTGCCAGCAGTGAGGACATCTCCTACGAGCAGTACTTC
TRBJ2-4,once,TRBV19,TRBD1,CASSPQQGARSKNIQYF,TGTGCCAGTAGTCCGCAACAGGGGGCCCGGTCCAAAAACATTCAGTACTTC
TRBJ2-5,NA,TRBV27,TRBD2,CASRNSGRAQETQYF,TGTGCCAGCAGAAATAGCGGGAGGGCGCAAGAGACCCAGTACTTC
TRBJ1-5,NA,TRBV19,TRBD1,CASSMDRGSGGQPQHF,TGTGCCAGTAGTATGGACAGGGGTTCAGGAGGTCAGCCCCAGCATTTT
TRBJ1-3,NA,TRBV11-3,NA,CASSPAPIRLGAGNTIYF,TGTGCCAGCAGCCCAGCCCCAATAAGATTAGGGGCTGGAAACACCATATATTTT
TRBJ2-3,once,TRBV6-6,TRBD2,CASSWERGGTDTQYF,TGTGCCAGCAGTTGGGAGCGGGGGGGCACAGATACGCAGTATTTT
TRBJ2-2,NA,TRBV7-7,TRBD1,CASSPRGTGVTGELFF,TGTGCCAGCAGCCCCCGTGGGACAGGGGTGACCGGGGAGCTGTTTTTT
TRBJ2-5,NA,TRBV5-1,TRBD2,CASSSLAGGMRETQYF,TGCGCCAGCAGCTCCCTAGCGGGGGGGATGCGGGAGACCCAGTACTTC
TRBJ2-7,NA,TRBV19,NA,CASARERSSYEQYF,TGTGCCAGTGCTCGAGAGAGGAGCTCCTACGAGCAGTACTTC
TRBJ1-3,once,TRBV2,NA,CASGGVVSGNTIYF,TGTGCCAGCGGGGGGGTTGTCTCTGGAAACACCATATATTTT
TRBJ2-1,NA,TRBV7-6,TRBD2,CASSILRLAGHYNEQFF,TGTGCCAGCAGCATCCTACGACTAGCGGGCCATTACAATGAGCAGTTCTTC
TRBJ1-1,NA,TRBV9,NA,CASSRWGGRDTEAFF,TGTGCCAGCAGCCGCTGGGGAGGGCGGGACACTGAAGCTTTCTTT
TRBJ2-7,NA,TRBV6-5,TRBD1,CASSYTGQGGYEQYF,TGTGCCAGCAGTTATACGGGACAGGGGGGCTACGAGCAGTACTTC
TRBJ2-3,few,TRBV6-1,TRBD1,CASSSDRGDTQYF,TGTGCCAGCAGTTCTGACAGGGGCGATACGCAGTATTTT
TRBJ2-7,NA,TRBV28,TRBD2,CASGGTSGLRPYEQYF,TGTGCCAGCGGTGGGACTAGCGGGTTGAGGCCCTACGAGCAGTACTTC
TRBJ2-7,NA,TRBV7-2,TRBD2,CASSFTSGGAYEQYF,TGTGCCAGCAGCTTCACTAGCGGGGGGGCTTACGAGCAGTACTTC
TRBJ2-7,NA,TRBV14,NA,CASSSRYEQYF,TGTGCCAGCAGCTCCCGTTACGAGCAGTACTTC
TRBJ2-1,NA,TRBV9,NA,CASSVGARVYNEQFF,TGTGCCAGCAGCGTGGGGGCGCGGGTATACAATGAGCAGTTCTTC
TRBJ2-2,NA,TRBV5-1,TRBD2,CASSPGLADTGELFF,TGCGCCAGCAGCCCGGGACTAGCGGACACCGGGGAGCTGTTTTTT
TRBJ2-2,NA,TRBV19,NA,CASSPLPKTPGTGELFF,TGTGCCAGTTCTCCGTTGCCGAAAACACCGGGCACCGGGGAGCTGTTTTTT
TRBJ1-4,NA,TRBV30,NA,CAWRGSDEKLFF,TGTGCCTGGCGGGGGTCTGATGAAAAACTGTTTTTT
TRBJ1-5,NA,TRBV6-1,NA,CASSEEPGIAPYSNQPQHF,TGTGCCAGCAGTGAGGAACCGGGAATCGCTCCTTATAGCAATCAGCCCCAGCATTTT
TRBJ1-2,NA,TRBV27,NA,CASSLFGNYGYTF,TGTGCCAGCAGTTTATTCGGTAACTATGGCTACACCTTC
TRBJ1-2,NA,TRBV19,NA,CASTPGQYPNYGYTF,TGTGCCAGTACCCCAGGACAGTATCCTAACTATGGCTACACCTTC
TRBJ1-2,once,TRBV7-2,NA,CASSLNYGYTF,TGTGCCAGCAGCCTGAACTATGGCTACACCTTC
TRBJ2-2,NA,TRBV11-2,TRBD1,CASRRTGTGDTGELFF,TGTGCCAGCAGGCGGACCGGGACAGGGGACACCGGGGAGCTGTTTTTT
TRBJ1-2,NA,TRBV30,NA,CAWRAGQRKNYGYTF,TGTGCCTGGAGGGCCGGACAGAGAAAAAACTATGGCTACACCTTC
TRBJ2-7,NA,TRBV28,NA,CASRADFPYEQYF,TGTGCCAGCCGAGCGGACTTTCCCTACGAGCAGTACTTC
TRBJ2-2,NA,TRBV6-4,NA,CASSDSWVGPNTGELFF,TGTGCCAGCAGTGACTCGTGGGTTGGGCCGAACACCGGGGAGCTGTTTTTT
TRBJ2-3,NA,TRBV19,TRBD2,CASSYSGTDTQYF,TGTGCCAGTAGTTATAGCGGGACAGATACGCAGTATTTT
TRBJ2-5,NA,TRBV2,NA,CASSAGMRETQYF,TGTGCCAGCAGCGCAGGGATGCGGGAGACCCAGTACTTC